These 7 T cell receptor beta chains came from one sample sequenced in a study of T cells in localized non-small cell lung cancer. Here immunoSEQ multiplex PCR was the method, and the copy in TCRdb shows in-frame clones only, minus some. This table holds about 24,000 clones, 89% found once. This specimen consisted of peripheral blood, obtained before any cancer treatment. The receptors derive from a man aged 40-75 years with stage I squamous cell lung carcinoma.

J is TRBJ1-3 and V is TRBV5-1; D unclear. Germline V gives CDR1 SGHRS, CDR2 YFSETQ. Deletions cut 0 bases from V and 1 base from J, with 17 bases between. This CDR3 has 18 residues. CDR3: CASSLGGVGRRSGNTIYF. The CDR3 bases are TGCGCCAGCAGCTTGGGAGGTGTCGGCAGGCGTTCTGGAAACACCATATATTTT.

Here the CDR3 reads CASSLGQGGEKLFF. Here the CDR3 DNA reads TGTGCCAGCTCACTCGGACAGGGGGGTGAAAAACTGTTTTTT. The chain links TRBV18 to TRBJ1-4; 10 bases map to TRBD1. Trimming took 4 bases from V and 7 from J; bases not matched to a gene: 3. This CDR3 spans 14 amino acids. Germline lookup yields CDR1 KGHSH and CDR2 LQKENI.

V is TRBV2 and J is TRBJ1-2; weak D call: TRBD1 (5 bases). This CDR3 spans 15 amino acids. The germline CDR1 and CDR2 sequences are SNHLY and FYNNEI. The V end lost 4 bases, the J end lost 4 bases, and 16 bases lay between the germline ends. The DNA of the CDR3 is TGTGCCAGCAGTGGAACCTCCGGGGGAAGCTATGGCTACACCTTC. Protein: CASSGTSGGSYGYTF.

The J gene is TRBJ1-5, the V gene TRBV7-2; 9 bases align to TRBD1. Germline CDR1 and CDR2: SGHTA and FQGNSA. J lost 2 bases, V lost 5 bases, and 4 bases had no gene match. The CDR3 has 15 amino acids. The CDR3 DNA reads as TGTGCCAGCAGCCGACAGGGGGACGGCAATCAGCCCCAGCATTTT. Protein sequence: CASSRQGDGNQPQHF.

CDR3 sequence: CASSLGVGQYYEQYF. DNA of the CDR3: TGTGCCAGCAGCTTAGGGGTTGGACAGTACTACGAGCAGTACTTC. The chain combines TRBV11-2 with TRBJ2-7; D is perhaps TRBD1 (6 bases). The CDR3 totals 15 residues. The germline V gene has CDR1 SGHAT and CDR2 FQNNGV. Trimming removed 1 base at V and 3 bases at J, with 13 bases between.

The V call is TRBV6-5, the J call TRBJ2-3; D ambiguous. Germline lookup yields CDR1 MNHEY and CDR2 SVGAGI. V was pared by 5 bases and J by 2 bases, with 11 bases between. The CDR3 length is 14 residues. CDR3 sequence reads: CASSPERFTDTQYF. In DNA form, the CDR3 reads TGTGCCAGCAGTCCCGAGAGGTTCACAGATACGCAGTATTTT.

The gene calls are TRBV7-3 and TRBJ1-1, with D possibly being TRBD1 (5 bases). The CDR3 runs to 15 residues. V was shortened by 0 bases and J by 1 base, with 9 bases between the two germline ends. From germline, CDR1 is SGHTA and CDR2 FQGTGA. DNA for the CDR3: TGTGCCAGCAGCTTAACCCCAAGGGGGAACACTGAAGCTTTCTTT. Translated, it gives CASSLTPRGNTEAFF.